Below are 20 T cell receptor beta chains sequenced from a single sample in a study of spatial heterogeneity in lung cancer. The time point was: sample taken at primary tumor resection. A single record per CDR3 protein comes from TCRdb applying MiXCR to the 5' RACE reads. Seen here are more than 80,000 distinct CDR3 sequences, about an eighth observed once, and the top ten hold roughly 39%. The sample was PBMCs, taken at surgery. These TCRs come from a male donor with early-stage non-small cell lung cancer.

The J gene is TRBJ2-3, the V gene TRBV14, with 11 bases fitting TRBD2. This CDR3 is built from 18 residues. Germline CDR1 is SGHDN and CDR2 is FVKESK. The trim removed 2 bases at V and 2 bases at J, leaving 9 bases unmatched. CDR3 protein: CASSQRTLSGGATDTQYF. For the CDR3, the DNA is TGTGCCAGCAGCCAACGGACGCTTAGCGGGGGGGCCACAGATACGCAGTATTTT. Variable domain in full (rest from reference TRBV14 and TRBJ2-3): EAGVTQFPSHSVIEKGQTVTLRCDPISGHDNLYWYRRVMGKEIKFLLHFVKESKQDESGMPNNRFLAERTGGTYSTLKVQPAELEDSGVYFCASSQRTLSGGATDTQYFGPGTRLTVL.

The chain couples TRBV6-6 to TRBJ2-3, with 7 bases that match TRBD1. After removal of 5 bases from V and 4 bases from J, the junction contained 12 bases not matched to a gene. Germline CDR1 is MNHNY and CDR2 is SVGAGI (reference sequence). The CDR3 spans 16 residues. In nucleotides, the CDR3 is TGTGCCAGCAGTCCCAACAGGGGCACGGGCGCAGATACGCAGTATTTT. Protein: CASSPNRGTGADTQYF.

The genes are TRBV12-3 or TRBV12-4 and TRBJ2-7; 12 bases fit TRBD2. CDR3 size: 19 residues. V trimming: 2 bases; J trimming: 1 base; junction bases outside the gene matches: 12. The CDR3, as DNA: TGTGCCAGCAGTTTAAGGTCCCAACGGACTAGCGGGATGTCCTACGAGCAGTACTTC. Residues: CASSLRSQRTSGMSYEQYF.

This clonotype was seen a few times. The chain carries TRBV5-1 and TRBJ2-3; D uncertain. V gave up 3 bases and J gave up 3 bases, with 17 bases separating them. Germline CDR1 and CDR2: SGHRS and YFSETQ. The CDR3 is made up of 16 amino acids. The CDR3 sequence is CASSSNTARFTDTQYF. CDR3 in DNA: TGCGCCAGCAGCTCGAACACGGCGAGGTTTACAGATACGCAGTATTTT.

The chain joins TRBV5-1 to TRBJ2-5; D assignment may be TRBD1 or TRBD2 (5 bases each). Germline assignment: CDR1 SGHRS and CDR2 YFSETQ. The CDR3 spans 15 residues. V lost 4 bases to trimming and J lost 2 bases, with 15 bases between them. The CDR3 reads CASSRAPGTQETQYF. The DNA for the CDR3 is TGCGCCAGCAGCCGGGCCCCAGGGACGCAAGAGACCCAGTACTTC.

V gene TRBV7-9 combines with J gene TRBJ2-5, with 11 bases lining up with TRBD1. There are 17 residues in the CDR3. Trimming removed 8 bases from V and 7 bases from J; junction bases left unmatched: 18. The germline CDR1 and CDR2 sequences are SEHNR and FQNEAQ (reference sequence). DNA for the CDR3: TGTGCCAGCCGGACCGGGACAGGGGGTACCCTATTTGCGACCCAGTACTTC. Amino acids: CASRTGTGGTLFATQYF.

The rearrangement joins TRBV20-1 to TRBJ2-2; D is tentatively TRBD1 or TRBD2 (5 bases each). With 1 base removed from V and 5 bases from J, the gap between germline ends came to 14 bases. The CDR3 length is 15 residues. The V gene's germline CDR1 is DFQATT and CDR2 SNEGSKA (reference sequence). In DNA form, the CDR3 reads TGCAGTGCTAGAGGGGGGACCCATACGACCGGGGAGCTGTTTTTT. It encodes CSARGGTHTTGELFF.

This rearrangement joins TRBV18 to TRBJ2-3; D is ambiguous. CDR1 and CDR2 (germline): KGHSH, LQKENI. There are 11 residues in the CDR3. Trimming pared 1 base from V and 6 bases from J, leaving 2 bases between. CDR3 nucleotide sequence: TGTGCCAGCTCACCACAGGATACGCAGTATTTT. As protein: CASSPQDTQYF.

The rearrangement uses TRBV7-2 and TRBJ2-1, with D unresolved. The CDR3 loop spans 14 amino acids. Per germline, CDR1 SGHTA and CDR2 FQGNSA. Trimming removed 4 bases at V and 6 bases at J, with 13 bases between. As DNA, the CDR3 is TGTGCCAGCAGCTCCCCACCACCTATCAATGAGCAGTTCTTC. Translated: CASSSPPPINEQFF.

This clonotype was seen a handful of times. The V call is TRBV7-9, the J call TRBJ2-1; TRBD2 matches 8 bases. The trim removed 5 bases at V and 2 bases at J, leaving 8 bases unmatched. This CDR3 comprises 16 residues. Per the germline V gene, CDR1 is SEHNR and CDR2 is FQNEAQ (reference sequence). The CDR3 nucleotides read TGTGCCAGCAGCCCATCGGGAGGGGGACCCTACAATGAGCAGTTCTTC. It encodes CASSPSGGGPYNEQFF.

This chain joins TRBV25-1 and TRBJ2-3; 10 bases line up with TRBD2. The CDR3 is 15 amino acids. CDR1 is MGHDK, CDR2 SYGVNS, per germline. V dropped 7 bases and J dropped 7; count of bases not matched to a gene: 11. The CDR3 nucleotides are TGTGCCAGCACTCAAGCGGGAGGGCCAATCCATACGCAGTATTTT. Translation gives CASTQAGGPIHTQYF. Full variable domain (remainder filled in from reference TRBV25-1 and TRBJ2-3): EADIYQTPRYLVIGTGKKITLECSQTMGHDKMYWYQQDPGMELHLIHYSYGVNSTEKGDLSSESTVSRIRTEHFPLTLESARPSHTSQYLCASTQAGGPIHTQYFGPGTRLTVL.

The J gene is TRBJ2-2, the V gene TRBV20-1; D not resolved. Trimming pared 6 bases from V and 2 bases from J, leaving 13 bases between. This CDR3 has 14 residues. Per the germline V gene, CDR1 is DFQATT and CDR2 is SNEGSKA (reference sequence). The CDR3 sequence is CSAVRSENTGELFF. CDR3 coding DNA: TGCAGTGCCGTACGAAGCGAAAACACCGGGGAGCTGTTTTTT.

The chain carries TRBV2 and TRBJ1-4; TRBD1 agrees at 7 bases. Germline V gives CDR1 SNHLY, CDR2 FYNNEI. The CDR3 consists of 13 residues. V trimming: 6 bases; J trimming: 3 bases; junction bases outside the gene matches: 1. The CDR3 sequence: CASRTGPNEKLFF. The CDR3 nucleotides are TGTGCCAGCAGGACAGGGCCTAATGAAAAACTGTTTTTT. Complete variable domain (other parts from reference TRBV2 and TRBJ1-4): EPEVTQTPSHQVTQMGQEVILRCVPISNHLYFYWYRQILGQKVEFLVSFYNNEISEKSEIFDDQFSVERPDGSNFTLKIRSTKLEDSAMYFCASRTGPNEKLFFGSGTQLSVL.

Worth noting for this clonotype: A much larger clone is a single base away; this may be a read error. No conserved phenylalanine or tryptophan is present at the end of the CDR3, so a read error is the likely explanation. V and J are TRBV7-9 and TRBJ2-7; D remains ambiguous. CDR3 size: 13 residues. Germline-derived CDR1 and CDR2 are SEHNR and FQNEAQ (reference sequence). The V and J ends lost 3 bases and 3 bases respectively, with 9 bases between them. CDR3 in DNA: TGTGCCAGCAGCTTCGAGACAAGCTACGAGCAGTACTCC. Encoded protein: CASSFETSYEQYS.

This clonotype was seen at least ten times. The chain combines TRBV9 with TRBJ2-7, with 10 positions matching TRBD1. The CDR3 consists of 14 residues. V lost 3 bases, J lost 5 bases, and 5 bases stayed unmatched. The germline V gene encodes CDR1 SGDLS and CDR2 YYNGEE. The CDR3 DNA reads as TGTGCCAGCAGCGCGACAGGGGGCTTTAACGAGCAGTACTTC. Translated, it gives CASSATGGFNEQYF.

The table lists this clonotype with a few counts. This chain links TRBV7-2 with TRBJ2-2; D is uncertain. This CDR3 region has 14 residues. Germline V gene data show CDR1 as SGHTA and CDR2 as FQGNSA. The ends were cut back, 2 bases at V and 8 bases at J, with 12 bases in the middle. The CDR3 loop is CASSLQLLEGELFF. The CDR3 DNA reads as TGTGCCAGCAGCTTACAACTTTTGGAGGGGGAGCTGTTTTTT. The full variable domain, rest sourced from reference TRBV7-2 and TRBJ2-2, is GAGVSQSPSNKVTEKGKDVELRCDPISGHTALYWYRQSLGQGLEFLIYFQGNSAPDKSGLPSDRFSAERTGGSVSTLTIQRTQQEDSAVYLCASSLQLLEGELFFGEGSRLTVL.

V gene TRBV6-2 or TRBV6-3 combines with J gene TRBJ2-2; D may be TRBD2 (5 bases). The CDR3 spans 10 residues. Germline values: CDR1 MNHEY, CDR2 SVGEGT. The CDR3 region has the DNA TGTGGAAGCGGCACCGGGGAGCTGTTTTTT. It is translated as CGSGTGELFF.

Worth noting for this clonotype: This sequence may be a read error, since a much larger clone differs from it by one base. The chain employs TRBV7-9 and TRBJ2-7, with unresolved D. The CDR3 totals 11 residues. CDR1 is SEHNR and CDR2 is FQNEAQ in the germline V gene (reference sequence). CDR3 loop: CASSQEVEQCF. In DNA form, the CDR3 reads TGTGCCAGCAGCCAAGAAGTGGAGCAGTGCTTC.

This clonotype was detected only a few times. CDR3: CAWGTSGSWDEQFF. Here the CDR3 DNA reads TGTGCCTGGGGGACTAGCGGGAGTTGGGATGAGCAGTTCTTC. The chain uses TRBV30 and TRBJ2-1; 14 bases match TRBD2. CDR1 is GTSNPN and CDR2 is SVGIG in the germline V gene (reference sequence). This CDR3 is built from 14 residues. V lost 5 bases to trimming and J lost 8 bases; unmatched junction nucleotides: 5.

This clonotype has more than one count but fewer than ten. This chain joins TRBV12-3 or TRBV12-4 and TRBJ1-5, with a tentative D call TRBD1 (5 bases). The CDR3 is 18 residues long. V shed 3 bases and J shed 4 bases, with 22 bases lying between them. CDR3 DNA sequence: TGTGCCAGCAGTTTTATGGACACTCGATATCGAGGGAATCAGCCCCAGCATTTT. Protein sequence: CASSFMDTRYRGNQPQHF.